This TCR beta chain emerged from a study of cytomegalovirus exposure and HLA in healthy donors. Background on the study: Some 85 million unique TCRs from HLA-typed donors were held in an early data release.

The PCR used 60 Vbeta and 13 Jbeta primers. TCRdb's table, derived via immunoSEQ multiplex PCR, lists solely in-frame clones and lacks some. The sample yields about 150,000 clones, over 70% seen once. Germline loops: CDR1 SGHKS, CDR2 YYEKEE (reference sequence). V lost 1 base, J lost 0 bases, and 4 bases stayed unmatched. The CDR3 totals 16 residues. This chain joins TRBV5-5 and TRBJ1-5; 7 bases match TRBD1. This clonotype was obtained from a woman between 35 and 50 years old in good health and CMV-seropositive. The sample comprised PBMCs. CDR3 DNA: TGTGCCAGCAGCTTGCAGGGGGGCGATAGCAATCAGCCCCAGCATTTT. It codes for CASSLQGGDSNQPQHF. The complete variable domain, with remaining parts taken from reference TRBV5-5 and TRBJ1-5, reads DAGVTQSPTHLIKTRGQQVTLRCSPISGHKSVSWYQQVLGQGPQFIFQYYEKEERGRGNFPDRFSARQFPNYSSELNVNALLLGDSALYLCASSLQGGDSNQPQHFGDGTRLSIL.